The rows below give T cell receptor beta chains drawn from one sample of a study of preoperative IRX-2 immunotherapy in early breast cancer. Some clones are missing from TCRdb's copy, which holds only in-frame ones; the method was immunoSEQ multiplex PCR. The sample consists of roughly 40,000 clones, 77% of them appearing once. The sequencing here drew on tumor tissue, taken after IRX-2 immunotherapy. The source of these receptors is a human donor with breast cancer. Each CDR3 is given without its conserved first and last residue. The D gene is left open where the match is weak.

J | V | D | length | CDR3
TRBJ1-5 | TRBV6-8 | . | 13 | ASSYSMSGNQPQH
TRBJ1-3 | TRBV28 | TRBD1 | 12 | ASSSTGAGNTIY
TRBJ2-7 | TRBV6-8 | . | 12 | ASSYSATSYEQY
TRBJ1-1 | TRBV7-8 | . | 11 | ASSNDGKGEAF
TRBJ2-7 | TRBV6-8 | . | 10 | ASSYTGREQY
TRBJ1-1 | TRBV6-8 | . | 11 | ASSVSPNTEAF
TRBJ2-2 | TRBV6-8 | . | 10 | ASSPLTGELF
TRBJ1-2 | TRBV15 | TRBD1 | 13 | ATSREASGQYGYT
TRBJ2-2 | TRBV5-1 | TRBD1 | 14 | ASSSGQVTGTGELF
TRBJ1-2 | TRBV6-8 | TRBD1 | 11 | ASGRTGLYGYT
TRBJ2-5 | TRBV6-8 | . | 12 | ASSTTGTTETQY
TRBJ1-3 | TRBV12-2 | . | 12 | ATLEWGSGNTIY
TRBJ2-7 | TRBV6-8 | TRBD2 | 13 | ASSIRSGGTYEQY
TRBJ1-1 | TRBV23-1 | TRBD1 | 11 | ASSKGQGDEAF
TRBJ2-7 | TRBV10-3 | . | 10 | AISEGSYEQY
TRBJ2-7 | TRBV15 | . | 17 | ATSRDSALRVSGFGEQY
TRBJ2-1 | TRBV14 | . | 11 | ASSQWTQQEQF
TRBJ1-2 | TRBV5-1 | . | 12 | ASSLGSGSQGYT
TRBJ2-3 | TRBV5-1 | . | 14 | ASRVGGSGPTDTQY
TRBJ2-7 | TRBV29-1 | . | 12 | SVRGQPNSYEQY
TRBJ1-3 | TRBV5-1 | . | 13 | ASSPYQGAGNTIY
TRBJ2-1 | TRBV12-5 | . | 19 | ASGYKPVPGLARDRHDEQF
TRBJ1-1 | TRBV19 | . | 13 | ASSTQPGVNTEAF
TRBJ1-5 | TRBV6-8 | . | 12 | ASSDLGGNQPQH
TRBJ1-1 | TRBV19 | . | 14 | ASSISLGRRATEAF
TRBJ2-7 | TRBV27 | TRBD2 | 17 | ASSLPRLAGEGRSYEQY
TRBJ2-7 | TRBV4-1 | TRBD1 | 13 | ASSQVPGQVGEQY
TRBJ2-5 | TRBV5-1 | . | 14 | ASSLASTAPQETQY
TRBJ2-7 | TRBV5-1 | TRBD2 | 16 | ASSTGLAGTLPSHEQY
TRBJ2-7 | TRBV19 | . | 12 | ASSIALNSYEQY
TRBJ2-3 | TRBV11-3 | . | 13 | ASSLNGRGADTQY
TRBJ1-5 | TRBV1 | . | 13 | ASAPEDRDNQPQH
TRBJ1-4 | TRBV5-1 | . | 12 | ASSLLGFEEKLF
TRBJ2-3 | TRBV10-2 | . | 13 | ASSEAGRVTDTQY
TRBJ1-5 | TRBV28 | . | 10 | ASSWFRQPQH
TRBJ2-1 | TRBV5-1 | . | 12 | ASSLGQRADEQF
TRBJ2-5 | TRBV19 | TRBD2 | 12 | ASNVGRSRETQY
TRBJ1-5 | TRBV5-1 | . | 16 | ASSPRPSSGGIDQPQH
TRBJ2-2 | TRBV6-8 | TRBD1 | 12 | ASSPRQGAGELF
TRBJ1-4 | TRBV10-1 | . | 12 | ASSESGSREKLF
TRBJ2-3 | TRBV6-8 | . | 10 | AIGGPTDTQY
TRBJ1-2 | TRBV28 | . | 12 | VSSFPGDRYGYT
TRBJ2-1 | TRBV10-2 | TRBD1 | 14 | ASSGQGTSSYNEQF
TRBJ2-7 | TRBV11-3 | TRBD1 | 12 | ASSSGQGLYEQY
TRBJ1-1 | TRBV6-8 | TRBD1 | 14 | ASSPTSRQGNTEAF
TRBJ2-1 | TRBV7-7 | TRBD2 | 12 | ASSQGTKYNEQF
TRBJ1-2 | TRBV18 | . | 10 | ASSPSGGGYT
TRBJ2-4 | TRBV18 | . | 12 | ASSPGATKNIQY